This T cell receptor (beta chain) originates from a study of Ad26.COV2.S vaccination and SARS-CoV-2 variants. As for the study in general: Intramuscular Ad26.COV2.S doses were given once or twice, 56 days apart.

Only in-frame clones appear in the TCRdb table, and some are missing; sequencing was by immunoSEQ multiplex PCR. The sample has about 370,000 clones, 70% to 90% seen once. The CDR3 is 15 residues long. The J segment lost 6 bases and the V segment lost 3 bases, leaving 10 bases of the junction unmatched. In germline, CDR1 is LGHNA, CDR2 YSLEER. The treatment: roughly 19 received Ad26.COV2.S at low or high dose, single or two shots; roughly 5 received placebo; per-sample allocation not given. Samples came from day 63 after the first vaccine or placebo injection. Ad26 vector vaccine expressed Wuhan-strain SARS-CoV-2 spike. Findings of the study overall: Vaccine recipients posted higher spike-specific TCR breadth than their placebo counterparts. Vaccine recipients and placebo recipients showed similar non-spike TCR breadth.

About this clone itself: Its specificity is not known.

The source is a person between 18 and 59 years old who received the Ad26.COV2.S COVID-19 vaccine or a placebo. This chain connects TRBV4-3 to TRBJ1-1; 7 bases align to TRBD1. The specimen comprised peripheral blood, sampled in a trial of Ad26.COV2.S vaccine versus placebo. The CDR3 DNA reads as TGCGCCAGCAGCCAGCTTCGACAGGGAGGCGCTGAAGCTTTCTTT. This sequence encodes CASSQLRQGGAEAFF.